What follows are 17 T cell receptor beta chains derived from one specimen sequenced in a study of T cell responses to AZD1222 COVID-19 vaccine. The table came from immunoSEQ multiplex PCR; TCRdb's copy has only in-frame clones and leaves some out. This sample has roughly 190,000 clones, with 80% to 95% found just once. The sequences come from peripheral blood, collected on day 0 of AZD1222 vaccination. The receptors come from an adult in good health.

The genes are TRBV19 and TRBJ1-1; D is unresolved. Germline loops: CDR1 LNHDA, CDR2 SQIVND (reference sequence). Deletions cut 3 bases from V and 0 bases from J, with 14 bases between. This CDR3 comprises 16 residues. The CDR3, as DNA: TGTGCCAGTAGTATTCCCCGAGGTACCTTGAACACTGAAGCTTTCTTT. Protein: CASSIPRGTLNTEAFF.

CDR3 amino acids: CASSEIRLRGGEQFF. For the CDR3, the DNA is TGTGCCAGCAGTGAAATAAGACTGAGGGGGGGTGAGCAGTTCTTC. The chain couples TRBV6-1 to TRBJ2-1, with a tentative D call TRBD2 (7 bases). V dropped 2 bases and J dropped 9 bases, with 17 bases sitting between them. This CDR3 spans 15 amino acids. In germline, CDR1 is MNHNS, CDR2 SASEGT.

In nucleotides, the CDR3 is TGTGCCAGCACCCTCGGTTCCCATGAGCAGTTCTTC. It encodes CASTLGSHEQFF. The chain uses TRBV12-3 or TRBV12-4 and TRBJ2-1; D gene unclear. The CDR3 length is 12 residues. With 7 bases removed from V and 8 bases from J, the gap between germline ends came to 12 bases.

This clone was detected a few times. The genes are TRBV7-3 and TRBJ1-1; weak D call: TRBD1 (5 bases). With 5 bases removed from V and 5 bases from J, the gap between germline ends came to 18 bases. Germline V lookup: CDR1 SGHTA, CDR2 FQGTGA. CDR3 length equals 15 residues. The CDR3 is CASSPGGSGATEAFF. CDR3 sequence (DNA): TGTGCCAGCAGCCCCGGGGGGAGCGGGGCTACTGAAGCTTTCTTT.

The rearrangement joins TRBV7-9 to TRBJ1-5; D is possibly TRBD1 (6 bases). Germline-derived CDR1 and CDR2 are SEHNR and FQNEAQ (reference sequence). The CDR3 extends over 14 amino acids. V lost 5 bases and J lost 2, with 10 bases in between. The CDR3 nucleotides read TGTGCCAGCAGCGTGACAGGAGGCAATCAGCCCCAGCATTTT. Translating it yields CASSVTGGNQPQHF.

A single count supports this clone. The V call is TRBV9, the J call TRBJ2-1; 11 bases map to TRBD1. The CDR3 consists of 15 residues. Per germline, CDR1 SGDLS and CDR2 YYNGEE. V lost 4 bases and J lost 6; bases outside the gene matches: 6. CDR3 sequence (DNA): TGTGCCAGCAGCACCGGACAGGGGGCAACCAATGAGCAGTTCTTC. Translation gives CASSTGQGATNEQFF.

The chain is built from TRBV5-6 and TRBJ1-6; D unresolved. Trimming removed 0 bases from V and 10 bases from J, with 14 bases in between. Germline CDR1 reads SGHDT; CDR2 reads YYEEEE. CDR3 size: 15 residues. The CDR3 loop is CASSLGAGVYSPLHF. The CDR3 DNA sequence: TGTGCCAGCAGCTTGGGGGCAGGTGTTTACTCACCCCTCCACTTT. The full variable domain, completed using reference TRBV5-6 and TRBJ1-6, is DAGVTQSPTHLIKTRGQQVTLRCSPKSGHDTVSWYQQALGQGPQFIFQYYEEEERQRGNFPDRFSGHQFPNYSSELNVNALLLGDSALYLCASSLGAGVYSPLHFGNGTRLTVT.

The rearrangement links TRBV7-2 to TRBJ1-2; a possible D gene is TRBD1 (6 bases). CDR1 and CDR2 (germline): SGHTA, FQGNSA. V was cut by 7 bases and J by 8 bases, with 20 bases left in between. The CDR3 has 14 amino acids. The CDR3 DNA reads as TGTGCCAGCACCCCGATTCAGGGGATTTTGGGCTACACCTTC. Its translation: CASTPIQGILGYTF.

This sequence joins TRBV27 and TRBJ2-7; TRBD1 matches at 10 bases. Germline V lookup: CDR1 MNHEY, CDR2 SMNVEV (reference sequence). The V gene end was trimmed by 2 bases and the J gene end by 3 bases; junction bases not matched to a gene: 4. The CDR3 is 15 amino acids. CDR3 protein: CASSLVWDRGYEQYF. DNA of the CDR3: TGTGCCAGCAGTTTAGTGTGGGACAGGGGCTACGAGCAGTACTTC.

The rearrangement links TRBV5-1 to TRBJ2-7, with D possibly matching TRBD1 (7 bases). The CDR3 runs 14 residues. Germline assignment: CDR1 SGHRS and CDR2 YFSETQ. V lost 4 bases to trimming and J lost 2 bases, with 13 bases between them. In nucleotides, the CDR3 is TGCGCCAGCAGCCCGGAGGGACAGACCTACGAGCAGTACTTC. Its protein is CASSPEGQTYEQYF.

The gene calls are TRBV14 and TRBJ2-4; a weak D match, TRBD2 (7 bases). The ends were cut back, 1 base at V and 0 bases at J, with 13 bases in the middle. This CDR3 comprises 17 residues. Germline loops: CDR1 SGHDN, CDR2 FVKESK. CDR3 region: CASSQGGGARAKNIQYF. CDR3 DNA: TGTGCCAGCAGCCAAGGTGGGGGGGCCAGAGCCAAAAACATTCAGTACTTC.

The J gene is TRBJ1-2, the V gene TRBV4-2; TRBD1 is a possible D gene (5 bases). CDR1 is LGHNA and CDR2 is YNFKEQ in the germline V gene. The V and J ends lost 2 bases and 2 bases respectively, with 6 bases between them. The CDR3 sequence is 13 residues long. For the CDR3, the DNA is TGTGCCAGCAGCCAATCAGGGAACTATGGCTACACCTTC. The encoded protein is CASSQSGNYGYTF.

V usage is TRBV6-2 or TRBV6-3 and J usage is TRBJ1-5, with D hard to call. V lost 0 bases and J 0 bases, leaving 6 bases between the germline ends. The germline CDR1 and CDR2 sequences are MNHEY and SVGEGT. The CDR3 sequence is 15 residues long. CDR3 amino acids: CASSYSWGSNQPQHF. CDR3 DNA: TGTGCCAGCAGTTACTCGTGGGGTAGCAATCAGCCCCAGCATTTT.

A remark on this clone: Additional DNA sequences in this sample encode the identical CDR3. The J gene is TRBJ1-1, the V gene TRBV6-1, with TRBD1 as a possible D gene (5 bases). CDR1 is MNHNS, CDR2 SASEGT, per germline. There are 14 residues in the CDR3. Trimming shortened V by 2 bases and J by 1 base, and 8 bases separated the two germline ends. Here the CDR3 reads CASSERGGNTEAFF. CDR3 bases: TGTGCCAGCAGTGAACGGGGGGGGAACACTGAAGCTTTCTTT.

The chain is built from TRBV5-6 and TRBJ2-3, with 7 nucleotides matching TRBD1. CDR3 length: 13 residues. CDR1 SGHDT and CDR2 YYEEEE come from the germline V gene. Trimming cost V 5 bases and J 2 bases; bases outside gene matches: 2. The CDR3 sequence: CASRGQNTDTQYF. Here the CDR3 DNA reads TGTGCCAGCAGGGGACAGAACACAGATACGCAGTATTTT.

This chain connects TRBV6-6 to TRBJ1-5, with TRBD1 as a possible D gene (6 bases). CDR1 is MNHNY and CDR2 is SVGAGI in the germline V gene (reference sequence). CDR3 length: 15 amino acids. With 6 bases removed from V and 3 bases from J, the gap between germline ends came to 15 bases. The CDR3 DNA reads TGTGCCAGCAGCAAGGGGGGGGCTTACAATCAGCCCCAGCATTTT. Encoded protein: CASSKGGAYNQPQHF.

The count of this clone is one. The chain couples TRBV7-3 to TRBJ1-5; D call uncertain. The germline CDR1 and CDR2 sequences are SGHTA and FQGTGA. The CDR3 totals 16 residues. V lost 5 bases and J lost 0, with 14 bases in between. CDR3 protein: CASSPGSDYSNQPQHF. CDR3 sequence (DNA): TGTGCCAGCAGCCCCGGGTCTGATTATAGCAATCAGCCCCAGCATTTT.